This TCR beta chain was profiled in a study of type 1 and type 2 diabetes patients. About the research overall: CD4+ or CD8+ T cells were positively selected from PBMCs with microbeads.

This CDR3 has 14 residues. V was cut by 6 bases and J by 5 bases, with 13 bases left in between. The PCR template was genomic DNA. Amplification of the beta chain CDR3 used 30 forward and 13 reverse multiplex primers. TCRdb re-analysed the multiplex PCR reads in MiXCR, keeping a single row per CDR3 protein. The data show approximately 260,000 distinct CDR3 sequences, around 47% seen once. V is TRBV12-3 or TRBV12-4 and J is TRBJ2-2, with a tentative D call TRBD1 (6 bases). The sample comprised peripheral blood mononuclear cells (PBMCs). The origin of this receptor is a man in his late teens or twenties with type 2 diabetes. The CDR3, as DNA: TGTGCCAGCAGCCTCAGGGGTAATACCGGGGAGCTGTTTTTT. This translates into CASSLRGNTGELFF.